Shown below are 12 T cell receptor beta chains from a single sample sequenced in a study of cytomegalovirus exposure and HLA in healthy donors. Amplification used 60 Vbeta primers and 13 Jbeta primers. Measured with immunoSEQ multiplex PCR; TCRdb has only the in-frame clones, and not every one. The table includes some 150,000 clones, less than 80% detected once. Sequencing was carried out using PBMCs. The receptors shown here come from a man between 40 and 49 years old in good health and CMV-seronegative.

The V gene is TRBV6-6, the J gene TRBJ2-1, with TRBD1 matching over 9 bases. V lost 5 bases to trimming and J lost 7 bases; unmatched junction nucleotides: 9. The germline gives CDR1 MNHNY, CDR2 SVGAGI (reference sequence). This CDR3 comprises 15 residues. CDR3 nucleotide sequence: TGTGCCAGCAGTCAATACGAGGGGACAGGGAATGAGCAGTTCTTC. Its protein is CASSQYEGTGNEQFF.

This clone appeared a few times. The chain has TRBV4-2 and TRBJ1-1; no reliable D call. V lost 4 bases and J lost 2, with 11 bases in between. Germline V lookup: CDR1 LGHNA, CDR2 YNFKEQ. The CDR3 spans 14 residues. The CDR3 coding sequence is TGTGCCAGCAGCCGATTAGTATCCAACACTGAAGCTTTCTTT. As protein: CASSRLVSNTEAFF.

The chain uses TRBV9 and TRBJ1-6; 7 bases line up with TRBD1. CDR1 is SGDLS and CDR2 is YYNGEE in the germline V gene. The CDR3 loop spans 16 amino acids. V was pared by 4 bases and J by 6 bases, with 10 bases of the junction left unmatched. The CDR3 nucleotides are TGTGCCAGCAGCCCCGGGACAGCGGCTAGTAATTCACCCCTCCACTTT. Amino acids: CASSPGTAASNSPLHF.

The genes are TRBV6-5 and TRBJ1-1, with D possibly TRBD1 on 6 matching bases. The CDR3 length is 13 residues. The germline V gene has CDR1 MNHEY and CDR2 SVGAGI. Trimming cost V 0 bases and J 11 bases, with 13 bases left between them. The DNA for the CDR3 is TGTGCCAGCAGTTACTCCGGACCTGACAGGGCTTTCTTT. The encoded protein is CASSYSGPDRAFF.

J is TRBJ1-1 and V is TRBV7-3; a weak D match, TRBD1 (6 bases). V was clipped by 2 bases and J by 9 bases, with 13 bases between them. The CDR3 has 13 residues. The germline V gene encodes CDR1 SGHTA and CDR2 FQGTGA. As DNA, the CDR3 is TGTGCCAGCAGCTTACTGGGGGGGCGCCAAGCTTTCTTT. Translation gives CASSLLGGRQAFF.

The chain is built from TRBV27 and TRBJ1-2; tentatively, D is TRBD1 (5 bases). Germline CDR1 MNHEY, CDR2 SMNVEV (reference sequence). The CDR3 consists of 15 residues. Trimming removed 8 bases at V and 3 bases at J, with 19 bases between. The CDR3 sequence is CASSTGGAIDYGYTF. The CDR3 coding sequence is TGTGCCAGCTCCACCGGCGGGGCAATTGACTATGGCTACACCTTC.

The CDR3 DNA reads as TGTGCCAGCTTACCCGAGGGCTCGGCTAATGAAAAACTGTTTTTT. This encodes CASLPEGSANEKLFF. The gene calls are TRBV2 and TRBJ1-4; D is unresolved. The ends were cut back, 8 bases at V and 3 bases at J, with 16 bases in the middle. CDR3 length: 15 amino acids. Germline CDR1 and CDR2: SNHLY and FYNNEI. The variable domain in full, with the rest retrieved from reference TRBV2 and TRBJ1-4, is EPEVTQTPSHQVTQMGQEVILRCVPISNHLYFYWYRQILGQKVEFLVSFYNNEISEKSEIFDDQFSVERPDGSNFTLKIRSTKLEDSAMYFCASLPEGSANEKLFFGSGTQLSVL.

This chain connects TRBV7-2 to TRBJ2-7, with TRBD1 matching over 8 bases. The trim removed 5 bases at V and 3 bases at J, leaving 9 bases unmatched. Germline CDR1 and CDR2: SGHTA and FQGNSA. The CDR3 covers 15 residues. CDR3 residues: CASSPRTGTGYEQYF. Here the CDR3 DNA reads TGTGCCAGCAGCCCCCGGACTGGGACAGGCTACGAGCAGTACTTC.

CDR3 sequence (DNA): TGTGCCAGCAGCTCAGGGGGTTTTGGTGGCTACACCTTC. Its translation: CASSSGGFGGYTF. The rearrangement links TRBV7-2 to TRBJ1-2; 7 bases match TRBD1. The CDR3 sequence is 13 residues long. Germline lookup yields CDR1 SGHTA and CDR2 FQGNSA. Germline trimming cut 4 bases from V and 7 bases from J; bases unmatched to any gene: 6.

The chain's CDR3 is CASSPIWVGRDGYTF. For the CDR3, the DNA is TGTGCCAGCAGTCCGATCTGGGTGGGGAGGGATGGCTACACCTTC. The V gene is TRBV28, the J gene TRBJ1-2; D gene ambiguous. V lost 5 bases, J lost 6 bases, and 19 bases lay in between. The germline V gene encodes CDR1 MDHEN and CDR2 SYDVKM. CDR3 length equals 15 residues.

V gene TRBV5-1 combines with J gene TRBJ2-5; 10 bases match TRBD2. The junction had 6 bases not matched to a gene; V was cut back by 0 bases and J by 1 base. CDR1 is SGHRS, CDR2 YFSETQ, per germline. This CDR3 has 17 residues. CDR3 protein: CASSLVLAGAFQETQYF. The DNA for the CDR3 is TGCGCCAGCAGCTTGGTCCTAGCGGGGGCCTTCCAAGAGACCCAGTACTTC.

The V gene is TRBV5-1, the J gene TRBJ1-2; 7 nucleotides align to TRBD1. Germline assignment: CDR1 SGHRS and CDR2 YFSETQ. V was clipped by 2 bases and J by 5 bases; unmatched bases: 6. There are 14 residues in the CDR3. This CDR3 is CASSFQGDGYGYTF. CDR3 sequence (DNA): TGCGCCAGCAGCTTCCAGGGGGATGGTTATGGCTACACCTTC.